The source of this T cell receptor (beta chain) is a study of blood T cell repertoires in COVID-19. This clone has a handful of counts. The germline CDR1 and CDR2 sequences are SGHRS and YFSETQ. V trimming: 4 bases; J trimming: 0 bases; junction bases outside the gene matches: 12. The CDR3 extends over 19 amino acids. Method: immunoSEQ multiplex PCR; TCRdb's copy keeps in-frame clones and lacks some. The repertoire holds approximately 46,000 clones, with more than 70% as singletons. V and J are TRBV5-1 and TRBJ2-1; 11 bases are shared with TRBD2. Sequencing was carried out using peripheral blood. This sequence originates from an older woman with acute or convalescent COVID-19. The chain's CDR3 is CASSETSGSVVSSYNEQFF. In DNA, the CDR3 is TGCGCCAGCAGCGAAACTAGCGGGAGTGTCGTCAGCTCCTACAATGAGCAGTTCTTC.